Reported below is one T cell receptor beta chain. Data came from immunoSEQ multiplex PCR; TCRdb stores just in-frame clones and leaves some out. In the table there are 200,000 or so clones, approximately 80% of which are singletons. The sample originates from a study of blood T cell repertoires in COVID-19. The CDR3 is 16 amino acids. CDR1 MDHEN and CDR2 SYDVKM come from the germline V gene. V shed 5 bases and J shed 4 bases, with 18 bases lying between them. The chain joins TRBV28 to TRBJ2-1; the D gene is possibly TRBD1 (6 bases). The TCR comes from a woman aged 80 or over with acute or convalescent COVID-19. The sequenced material came from peripheral blood. Here the CDR3 reads CASSQSTGQPYNEQFF. CDR3 coding DNA: TGTGCCAGCAGTCAATCAACTGGACAGCCTTACAATGAGCAGTTCTTC.